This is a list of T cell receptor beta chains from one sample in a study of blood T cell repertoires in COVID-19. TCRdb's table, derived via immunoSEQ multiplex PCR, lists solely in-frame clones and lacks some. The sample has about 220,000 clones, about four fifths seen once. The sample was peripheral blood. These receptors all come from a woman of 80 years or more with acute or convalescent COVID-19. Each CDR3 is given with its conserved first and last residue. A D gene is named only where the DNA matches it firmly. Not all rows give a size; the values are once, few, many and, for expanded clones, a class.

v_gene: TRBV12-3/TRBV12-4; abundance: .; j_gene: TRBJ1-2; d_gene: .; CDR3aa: CASSNRVYGYTF; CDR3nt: TGTGCCAGCTCTAACAGGGTTTATGGCTACACCTTC
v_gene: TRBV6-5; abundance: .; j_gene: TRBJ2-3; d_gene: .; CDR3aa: CASRLREDTQYF; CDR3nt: TGTGCCAGCAGGCTCAGGGAAGATACGCAGTATTTT
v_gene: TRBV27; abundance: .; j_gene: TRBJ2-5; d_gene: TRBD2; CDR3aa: CASSSGLAGARYF; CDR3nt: TGTGCCAGCAGTTCCGGACTAGCGGGGGCCCGGTACTTC
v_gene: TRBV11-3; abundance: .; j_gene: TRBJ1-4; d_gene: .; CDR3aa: CASIKTGLIPNEKLFF; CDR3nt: TGTGCCAGCATCAAGACAGGCTTAATACCTAATGAAAAACTGTTTTTT
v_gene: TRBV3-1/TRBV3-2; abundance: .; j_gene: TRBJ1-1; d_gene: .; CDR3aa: CASSQVGGRGNTEAFF; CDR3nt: TGTGCCAGCAGCCAAGTCGGGGGAAGGGGGAACACTGAAGCTTTCTTT
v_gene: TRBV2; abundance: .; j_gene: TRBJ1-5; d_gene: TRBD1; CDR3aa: CASKLQGASNQPQHF; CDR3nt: TGTGCCAGCAAATTACAGGGGGCTAGCAATCAGCCCCAGCATTTT
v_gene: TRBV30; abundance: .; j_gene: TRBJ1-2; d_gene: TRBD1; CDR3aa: CAWIRQGANYGYTF; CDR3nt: TGTGCCTGGATCCGGCAGGGGGCGAACTATGGCTACACCTTC
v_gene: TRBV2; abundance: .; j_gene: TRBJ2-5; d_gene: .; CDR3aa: CASGARGQETQYF; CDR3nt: TGTGCCAGCGGAGCTAGGGGACAAGAGACCCAGTACTTC
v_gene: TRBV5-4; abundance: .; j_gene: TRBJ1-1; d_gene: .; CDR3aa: CASSLLGAFISFF; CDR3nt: TGTGCCAGCAGCTTGCTTGGGGCCTTTATCTCCTTCTTT
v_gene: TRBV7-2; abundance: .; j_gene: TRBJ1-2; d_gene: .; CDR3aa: CASSFDGGSYGYTF; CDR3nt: TGTGCCAGCAGCTTCGACGGCGGATCCTATGGCTACACCTTC
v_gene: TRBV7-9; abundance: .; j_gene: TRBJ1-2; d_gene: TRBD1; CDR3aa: CASSRDRDRLTF; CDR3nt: TGTGCCAGCAGCCGGGACAGGGATAGATTAACATTC
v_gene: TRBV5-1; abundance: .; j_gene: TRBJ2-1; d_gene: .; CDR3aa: CASSLGAGFSYNEQFF; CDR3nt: TGCGCCAGCAGCTTGGGCGCGGGGTTTTCCTACAATGAGCAGTTCTTC
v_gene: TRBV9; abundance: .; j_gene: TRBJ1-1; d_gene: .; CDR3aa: CASSVALGDKKAFF; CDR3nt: TGTGCCAGCAGCGTAGCTCTAGGGGACAAGAAAGCTTTCTTT
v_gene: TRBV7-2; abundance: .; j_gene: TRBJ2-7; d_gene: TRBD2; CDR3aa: CASRPPGLAGGGYEQYF; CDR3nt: TGTGCCAGCAGACCTCCGGGACTAGCGGGGGGGGGATACGAGCAGTACTTC
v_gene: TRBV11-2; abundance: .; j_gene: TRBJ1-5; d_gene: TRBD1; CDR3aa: CASSRTGYGNQPQHF; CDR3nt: TGTGCCAGCAGCAGGACAGGCTATGGCAATCAGCCCCAGCATTTT
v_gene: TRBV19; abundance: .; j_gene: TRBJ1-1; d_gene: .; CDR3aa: CASSSALNTEAFF; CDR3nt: TGTGCCAGTAGTAGCGCTCTGAACACTGAAGCTTTCTTT
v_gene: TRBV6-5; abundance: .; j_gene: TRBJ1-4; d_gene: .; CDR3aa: CASSYSTATNEKLFF; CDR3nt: TGTGCCAGCAGTTACTCGACAGCAACTAATGAAAAACTGTTTTTT
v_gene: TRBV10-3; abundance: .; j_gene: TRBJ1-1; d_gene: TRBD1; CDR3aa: CAISEQGPGQASSEAFF; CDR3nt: TGTGCCATCAGTGAACAGGGACCGGGACAGGCTTCATCTGAAGCTTTCTTT
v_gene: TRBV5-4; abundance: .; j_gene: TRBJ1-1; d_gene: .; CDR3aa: CASTPGANTEAFF; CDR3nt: TGTGCCAGCACCCCTGGGGCGAACACTGAAGCTTTCTTT
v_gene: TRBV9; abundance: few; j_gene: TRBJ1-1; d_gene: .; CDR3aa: CASSVRMSSTEAFF; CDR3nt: TGTGCCAGCAGCGTGCGAATGAGTAGCACTGAAGCTTTCTTT
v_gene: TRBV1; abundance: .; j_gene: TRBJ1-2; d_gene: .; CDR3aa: CTSSQPPRGGYGYTF; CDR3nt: TGCACCAGCAGCCAACCCCCGCGAGGTGGTTATGGCTACACCTTC
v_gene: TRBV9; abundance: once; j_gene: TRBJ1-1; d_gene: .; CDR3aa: CASSVLGGTEAFF; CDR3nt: TGTGCCAGCAGCGTATTAGGGGGAACTGAAGCTTTCTTT
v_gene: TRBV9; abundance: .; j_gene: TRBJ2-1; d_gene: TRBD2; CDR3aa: CASSGLAGGYNEQFF; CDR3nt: TGTGCCAGCAGCGGCCTAGCGGGGGGCTACAATGAGCAGTTCTTC
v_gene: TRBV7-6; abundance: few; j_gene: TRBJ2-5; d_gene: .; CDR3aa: CASSFRDSDKETQYF; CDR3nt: TGTGCCAGCAGCTTTCGGGACTCCGACAAGGAGACCCAGTACTTC
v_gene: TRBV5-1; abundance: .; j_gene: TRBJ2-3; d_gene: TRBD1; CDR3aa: CASSTTGSTDTQYF; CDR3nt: TGCGCCAGCAGCACGACAGGGAGCACAGATACGCAGTATTTT
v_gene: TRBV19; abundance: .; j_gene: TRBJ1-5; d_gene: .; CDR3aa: CASRLITNSNQPQHF; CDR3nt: TGTGCCAGTAGACTTATCACCAATAGCAATCAGCCCCAGCATTTT
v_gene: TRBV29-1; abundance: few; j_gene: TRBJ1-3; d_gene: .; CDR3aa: CSALEGPGNTIYF; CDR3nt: TGCAGCGCCCTGGAGGGCCCTGGAAACACCATATATTTT
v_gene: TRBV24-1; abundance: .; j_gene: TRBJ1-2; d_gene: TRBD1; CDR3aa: CATTGTGEGYTF; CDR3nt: TGTGCCACCACCGGGACAGGGGAAGGCTACACCTTC